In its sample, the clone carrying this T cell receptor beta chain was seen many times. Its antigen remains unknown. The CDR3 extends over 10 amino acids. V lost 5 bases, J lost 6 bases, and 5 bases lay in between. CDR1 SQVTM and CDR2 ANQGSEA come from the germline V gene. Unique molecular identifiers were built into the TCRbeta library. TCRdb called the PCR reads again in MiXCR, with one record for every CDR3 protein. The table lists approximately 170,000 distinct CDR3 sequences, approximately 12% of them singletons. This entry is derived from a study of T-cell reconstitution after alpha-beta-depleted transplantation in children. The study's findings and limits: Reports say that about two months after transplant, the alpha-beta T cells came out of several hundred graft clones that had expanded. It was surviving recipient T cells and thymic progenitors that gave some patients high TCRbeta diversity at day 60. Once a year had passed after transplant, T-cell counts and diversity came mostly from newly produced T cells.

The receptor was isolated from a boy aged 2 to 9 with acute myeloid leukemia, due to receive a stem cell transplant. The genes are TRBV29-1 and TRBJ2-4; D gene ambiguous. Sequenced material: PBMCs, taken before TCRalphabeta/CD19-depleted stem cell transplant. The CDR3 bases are TGCAGCGTTAACAGAAACATTCAGTACTTC. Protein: CSVNRNIQYF.